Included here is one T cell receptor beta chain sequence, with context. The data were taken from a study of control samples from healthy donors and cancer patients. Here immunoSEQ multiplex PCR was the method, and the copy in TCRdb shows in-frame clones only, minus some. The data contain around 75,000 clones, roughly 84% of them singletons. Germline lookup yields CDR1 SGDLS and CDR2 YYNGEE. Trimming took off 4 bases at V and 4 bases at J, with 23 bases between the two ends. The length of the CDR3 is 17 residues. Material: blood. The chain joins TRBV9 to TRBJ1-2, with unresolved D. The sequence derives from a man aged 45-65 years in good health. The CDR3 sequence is CASSPSSGGYRAYGYTF. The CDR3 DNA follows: TGTGCCAGCAGCCCCTCCTCGGGAGGGTATCGTGCCTATGGCTACACCTTC.